The sequence of this T cell receptor (beta chain) was determined in a study of cytomegalovirus exposure and HLA in healthy donors. Findings and limits, study-wide: According to the study, approximately 150 TCR beta chains were cytomegalovirus-associated.

Turning to this clone: Its antigen is not known.

Profiling relied on immunoSEQ multiplex PCR, and the TCRdb table lists in-frame clones only, not all of them. The table has about 110,000 clones, almost 96% seen once. The donors were members of the validation cohort comprising some 130 subjects, separate from the roughly 690-subject first cohort. Trimming removed 6 bases at V and 0 bases at J, with 15 bases between. Germline-derived CDR1 and CDR2 are ENHRY and SYGVKD. The CDR3 contains 17 residues. The origin of this receptor is a woman between 18 and 29 years old in good health and CMV-seronegative. The chain has TRBV10-3 and TRBJ1-6; D is perhaps TRBD1 (5 bases). The sample was PBMCs. The DNA of the CDR3 is TGTGCCATCAGACCCACAGGCACAAGCTCCTATAATTCACCCCTCCACTTT. Translating gives CAIRPTGTSSYNSPLHF.